These 3 T cell receptor beta chains came from one sample sequenced in a study of blood T cell repertoires in COVID-19. Produced via immunoSEQ multiplex PCR; TCRdb's table is partial and in-frame only. There are around 80,000 clones in the sample; over 75% occur only once, and around 9.7% lies in the top ten. Sequenced input: peripheral blood. Receptors were obtained from a human donor in a cohort sampled during active COVID-19.

The V call is TRBV21-1, the J call TRBJ1-3. TRBV21-1 is a pseudogene segment. CDR3 length: 19 amino acids. The CDR3 DNA reads TGTGCCAGCAGCCCGAGGGCCCGACAAGGCAGAACTCCTGGAAACACCATATATTTT. It encodes CASSPRARQGRTPGNTIYF.

The chain has TRBV12-3 or TRBV12-4 and TRBJ2-1, with D unresolved. This CDR3 has 13 amino acids. Trimming cost V 3 bases and J 10 bases, with 13 bases left between them. The CDR3 sequence is CASSLRESREQFF. CDR3 in DNA: TGTGCCAGCAGTTTGAGAGAGTCCCGAGAGCAGTTCTTC.

The rearrangement uses TRBV4-2 and TRBJ2-3; the match to TRBD2 covers 9 bases. The V segment lost 0 bases and the J segment 9 bases; nucleotides outside the gene matches: 7. The germline V gene encodes CDR1 LGHNA and CDR2 YNFKEQ. This CDR3 contains 15 residues. DNA for the CDR3: TGTGCCAGCAGCCAAGAGGGACTAGCCAGGCCAACGCAGTATTTT. This translates into CASSQEGLARPTQYF.